These 30 T cell receptor beta chains originate from one sample sequenced in a study of pediatric ulcerative colitis. Repertoires were generated with immunoSEQ multiplex PCR, while TCRdb's copy carries only in-frame clones and drops some. The sample has some 9,100 clones; 88% are singletons. Sequencing was done on a sample of blood. These receptors were collected from a girl between 5 and 17 years old with moderate ulcerative colitis.

The V call is TRBV7-8, the J call TRBJ2-5, with D tentatively TRBD2 (6 bases). Germline V gene sequence: CDR1 SGHVS, CDR2 FQNEAQ. V gave up 6 bases and J gave up 5 bases, with 16 bases separating them. The CDR3 is 14 residues long. The CDR3 nucleotides are TGTGCCAGCAGGCCTATAGCCCGGGGGGAGACCCAGTACTTC. This codes for CASRPIARGETQYF.

This sequence joins TRBV9 and TRBJ2-3, with 9 nucleotides matching TRBD2. Germline CDR1 reads SGDLS; CDR2 reads YYNGEE. The CDR3 contains 15 residues. Germline trimming cut 4 bases from V and 1 base from J; bases unmatched to any gene: 4. The CDR3 protein is CASSKRGAGTDTQYF. CDR3 nucleotide sequence: TGTGCCAGCAGCAAGCGGGGGGCCGGCACAGATACGCAGTATTTT. The full variable domain, with the rest looked up from reference TRBV9 and TRBJ2-3, is DSGVTQTPKHLITATGQRVTLRCSPRSGDLSVYWYQQSLDQGLQFLIQYYNGEERAKGNILERFSAQQFPDLHSELNLSSLELGDSALYFCASSKRGAGTDTQYFGPGTRLTVL.

This clone has a single count. The chain carries TRBV5-1 and TRBJ1-1; 7 positions match TRBD1. Germline V gives CDR1 SGHRS, CDR2 YFSETQ. The CDR3 has 15 amino acids. The ends lost 4 bases at V and 5 bases at J; junction bases unmatched: 11. This chain's CDR3 is CASSPSTGRGTEAFF. For the CDR3, the DNA is TGCGCCAGCAGCCCATCGACAGGGCGGGGGACTGAAGCTTTCTTT.

The chain joins TRBV30 to TRBJ2-3; 8 nucleotides line up with TRBD2. CDR1 and CDR2 from the germline V gene are GTSNPN and SVGIG (reference sequence). V was clipped by 2 bases and J by 2 bases; unmatched bases: 9. The CDR3 has 16 amino acids. The CDR3 loop is CAWSKREYDVTDTQYF. The CDR3 coding sequence is TGTGCCTGGAGTAAGCGGGAGTATGATGTCACAGATACGCAGTATTTT.

The V and J genes are TRBV12-5 and TRBJ1-6, with no clear D. V was shortened by 1 base and J by 10 bases, with 8 bases between the two germline ends. Germline CDR1 LGHNT, CDR2 FRNRAP. This CDR3 is built from 13 residues. CDR3 residues: CASGLEGSSPLHF. The CDR3 nucleotides are TGTGCTAGTGGTTTGGAGGGATCGTCACCCCTCCACTTT.

CDR3 sequence reads: CASSFNRGKETQYF. The CDR3 bases are TGTGCCAGCAGCTTTAATCGGGGAAAAGAGACCCAGTACTTC. The V and J genes are TRBV7-2 and TRBJ2-5; D is possibly TRBD2 (5 bases). Trimming cost V 3 bases and J 3 bases, with 11 bases left between them. Germline CDR1 reads SGHTA; CDR2 reads FQGNSA. The CDR3 has 14 residues.

The sample holds one count of this clone. This chain uses TRBV4-2 with TRBJ2-7; D uncertain. The CDR3 is 15 amino acids. In germline, CDR1 is LGHNA, CDR2 YNFKEQ. V was pared by 4 bases and J by 1 base, with 14 bases between. Written as DNA, the CDR3 is TGTGCCAGCAGCCCCGAACGTGGTTTGTCCTACGAGCAGTACTTC. It yields the protein CASSPERGLSYEQYF.

V usage is TRBV14 and J usage is TRBJ2-3; no clear D. The CDR3 extends over 14 amino acids. Trimming left V 3 bases short and J 5 bases short, with 12 bases between. The germline V gene has CDR1 SGHDN and CDR2 FVKESK. The CDR3 loop reads CASSHHFKVDTQYF. The CDR3, as DNA: TGTGCCAGCAGCCATCACTTCAAGGTAGATACGCAGTATTTT. Using reference TRBV14 and TRBJ2-3 for the parts outside the CDR3, the full variable domain is EAGVTQFPSHSVIEKGQTVTLRCDPISGHDNLYWYRRVMGKEIKFLLHFVKESKQDESGMPNNRFLAERTGGTYSTLKVQPAELEDSGVYFCASSHHFKVDTQYFGPGTRLTVL.

The rearrangement uses TRBV5-1 and TRBJ2-7, with 9 bases that match TRBD1. The J segment lost 4 bases and the V segment lost 0 bases, leaving 2 bases of the junction unmatched. CDR3 length: 14 residues. CDR1 is SGHRS and CDR2 is YFSETQ in the germline V gene. CDR3 sequence reads: CASSLGDREYEQYF. As DNA, the CDR3 is TGCGCCAGCAGCTTGGGGGACAGGGAGTACGAGCAGTACTTC.

This sequence joins TRBV25-1 and TRBJ2-1, with D tentatively TRBD2 (5 bases). Trimming removed 2 bases at V and 4 bases at J, with 12 bases between. The CDR3 spans 15 residues. In germline, CDR1 is MGHDK, CDR2 SYGVNS. The CDR3 DNA is TGTGCCAGCAGTGAAGGTAGCGAGGGTTACAATGAGCAGTTCTTC. It translates to CASSEGSEGYNEQFF.

V gene TRBV6-1 combines with J gene TRBJ2-1, with 8 nucleotides matching TRBD1. This CDR3 comprises 13 residues. V shed 6 bases and J 7 bases; nucleotides not matched to a gene: 5. CDR1 is MNHNS, CDR2 SASEGT, per germline. In DNA form, the CDR3 reads TGTGCCAGCAGGAGGGACAGGAATAATGAGCAGTTCTTC. Amino acid sequence: CASRRDRNNEQFF.

This clone was seen once. The rearrangement uses TRBV5-1 and TRBJ2-5; unclear D gene. Trimming removed 2 bases from V and 2 bases from J, with 1 base in between. Germline CDR1 and CDR2: SGHRS and YFSETQ. This CDR3 contains 11 residues. CDR3 DNA sequence: TGCGCCAGCAGCTTTCAAGAGACCCAGTACTTC. Protein: CASSFQETQYF.

The chain carries TRBV28 and TRBJ2-2, with D unclear. The germline CDR1 and CDR2 sequences are MDHEN and SYDVKM. This CDR3 has 12 amino acids. With 3 bases removed from V and 6 bases from J, the gap between germline ends came to 5 bases. In DNA, the CDR3 is TGTGCCAGCAGTTTCTGGTCCGGGGAGCTGTTTTTT. It yields the protein CASSFWSGELFF. Full variable domain (remainder filled in from reference TRBV28 and TRBJ2-2): DVKVTQSSRYLVKRTGEKVFLECVQDMDHENMFWYRQDPGLGLRLIYFSYDVKMKEKGDIPEGYSVSREKKERFSLILESASTNQTSMYLCASSFWSGELFFGEGSRLTVL.

V and J are TRBV12-5 and TRBJ2-7; perhaps TRBD2 as D (5 bases). V lost 5 bases, J lost 3 bases, and 8 bases lay in between. The CDR3 consists of 12 residues. Per the germline V gene, CDR1 is LGHNT and CDR2 is FRNRAP. The CDR3 DNA reads as TGTGCTAGTGGTACCCGGGACTACGAGCAGTACTTC. Protein: CASGTRDYEQYF.

This chain joins TRBV12-5 and TRBJ1-6; D perhaps matches TRBD1 (6 bases). Germline V gene sequence: CDR1 LGHNT, CDR2 FRNRAP. Deletions cut 6 bases from V and 8 bases from J, with 11 bases between. This CDR3 comprises 13 residues. CDR3 nucleotide sequence: TGTGCTAGTGGGGGGACAAGTGATTCACCCCTCCACTTT. Translating gives CASGGTSDSPLHF.

The chain combines TRBV6-4 with TRBJ2-1; 10 nucleotides agree with TRBD2. V lost 4 bases and J lost 0; bases outside the gene matches: 0. The CDR3 spans 15 residues. From germline, CDR1 is MRHNA and CDR2 SNTAGT. The CDR3: CASSGTSGSYNEQFF. The CDR3 DNA reads as TGTGCCAGCAGTGGGACTAGCGGCTCCTACAATGAGCAGTTCTTC.

CDR3 residues: CASSLNERNSYNEQFF. The CDR3 region has the DNA TGCGCCAGCAGCTTGAATGAGAGAAACTCCTACAATGAGCAGTTCTTC. This chain joins TRBV5-1 and TRBJ2-1; D not certain. CDR3 length: 16 amino acids. The germline V and J ends were trimmed by 1 base and 0 bases, with 11 bases remaining between them. The germline CDR1 and CDR2 sequences are SGHRS and YFSETQ.

The chain employs TRBV2 and TRBJ1-2; D is perhaps TRBD1 (6 bases). The germline gives CDR1 SNHLY, CDR2 FYNNEI. The CDR3 totals 15 residues. Deletions cut 2 bases from V and 4 bases from J, with 14 bases between. The chain's CDR3 is CASSEWGRGLYGYTF. CDR3 DNA sequence: TGTGCCAGCAGTGAATGGGGCAGGGGCCTCTATGGCTACACCTTC.

The CDR3 nucleotides read TGCAGCGTTCGGGACAATGAGCAGTTCTTC. It encodes CSVRDNEQFF. V is TRBV29-1 and J is TRBJ2-1; D remains unclear. Germline V CDR1 and CDR2: SQVTM, ANQGSEA. This CDR3 has 10 amino acids. V was cut by 5 bases and J by 5 bases, with 4 bases left in between.

The chain joins TRBV27 to TRBJ1-3; D may be TRBD1 (5 bases). CDR3 length equals 14 residues. Germline assignment: CDR1 MNHEY and CDR2 SMNVEV (reference sequence). V dropped 4 bases and J dropped 4 bases, with 11 bases sitting between them. CDR3 residues: CASSSGGLGNTIYF. CDR3 nucleotide sequence: TGTGCCAGCAGTTCGGGGGGTTTGGGAAACACCATATATTTT.

This rearrangement joins TRBV5-3 to TRBJ2-7; D is unclear. TRBV5-3 is placed among ORFs of uncertain function. Trimming removed 4 bases from V and 5 bases from J, with 13 bases in between. The CDR3 covers 13 residues. The chain's CDR3 is CARSLRAEDEQYF. The CDR3 coding sequence is TGTGCCAGAAGCCTCCGAGCCGAGGACGAGCAGTACTTC.

This sequence joins TRBV27 and TRBJ2-7; 8 bases align to TRBD2. CDR3 length: 16 amino acids. The germline CDR1 and CDR2 sequences are MNHEY and SMNVEV (reference sequence). V lost 0 bases to trimming and J lost 6 bases; unmatched junction nucleotides: 10. The CDR3 nucleotides read TGTGCCAGCAGTTTATCTCGTCGAGCGGGAGTTCCCGAGCAGTACTTC. Its protein product is CASSLSRRAGVPEQYF.

The J gene is TRBJ1-1, the V gene TRBV6-6, with unresolved D. The germline gives CDR1 MNHNY, CDR2 SVGAGI (reference sequence). Trimming pared 6 bases from V and 8 bases from J, leaving 19 bases between. The CDR3 covers 14 residues. The CDR3 region has the DNA TGTGCCAGCAGCCGACTTACTAGTGTGGAGGAAGCTTTCTTT. This translates into CASSRLTSVEEAFF.

The rearrangement uses TRBV6-5 and TRBJ1-2; unclear D gene. Germline CDR1 is MNHEY and CDR2 is SVGAGI. Trimming left V 5 bases short and J 8 bases short, with 21 bases between. The CDR3 sequence is 15 residues long. The CDR3 region is CASSPTQTAARGYTF. CDR3 DNA sequence: TGTGCCAGCAGTCCGACTCAAACAGCGGCCAGGGGCTACACCTTC.

V gene TRBV19 combines with J gene TRBJ1-5; D unresolved. Germline V gene lookup returns CDR1 LNHDA and CDR2 SQIVND (reference sequence). The germline V and J ends were trimmed by 3 bases and 0 bases, with 6 bases remaining between them. The CDR3 is made up of 14 amino acids. DNA of the CDR3: TGTGCCAGTAGTATTTGGGGTAGCAATCAGCCCCAGCATTTT. Encoded protein: CASSIWGSNQPQHF. Full variable domain (outside the CDR3, taken from reference TRBV19 and TRBJ1-5): DGGITQSPKYLFRKEGQNVTLSCEQNLNHDAMYWYRQDPGQGLRLIYYSQIVNDFQKGDIAEGYSVSREKKESFPLTVTSAQKNPTAFYLCASSIWGSNQPQHFGDGTRLSIL.

V usage is TRBV29-1 and J usage is TRBJ2-3; TRBD2 matches 8 bases. The germline gives CDR1 SQVTM, CDR2 ANQGSEA. The CDR3 consists of 15 residues. V dropped 3 bases and J dropped 2; count of bases not matched to a gene: 7. CDR3 loop: CSVEPSGGLTDTQYF. The CDR3 DNA reads as TGCAGCGTTGAGCCCAGCGGGGGTCTCACAGATACGCAGTATTTT.

The chain recombines TRBV29-1 with TRBJ2-1; 7 bases line up with TRBD1. The CDR3 has 16 amino acids. Losses at the gene ends were 1 base for V and 2 bases for J; bases not matched to a gene: 8. Germline assignment: CDR1 SQVTM and CDR2 ANQGSEA. The CDR3 DNA sequence: TGCAGCGTTGAAGTCGAGGGGGCTGGAACCTACAATGAGCAGTTCTTC. This gives the protein CSVEVEGAGTYNEQFF.

V is TRBV7-2 and J is TRBJ1-2; weak D call: TRBD1 (5 bases). CDR3 length equals 16 residues. The V end lost 1 base, the J end lost 0 bases, and 12 bases lay between the germline ends. Germline V gene lookup returns CDR1 SGHTA and CDR2 FQGNSA. The CDR3 region has the DNA TGTGCCAGCAGCTTAGTTTTTACAGGATCTAACTATGGCTACACCTTC. Protein: CASSLVFTGSNYGYTF.

This chain links TRBV10-1 with TRBJ2-5; perhaps TRBD1 as D (5 bases). CDR3 size: 13 residues. Trimming removed 4 bases from V and 4 bases from J, with 10 bases in between. Germline lookup yields CDR1 WNHNN and CDR2 SYGVQD (reference sequence). CDR3 in DNA: TGCGCCAGCAGTGGACAGCTGGTAGAGACCCAGTACTTC. This sequence encodes CASSGQLVETQYF.

The rearrangement uses TRBV2 and TRBJ2-2; no firm D call. Germline-derived CDR1 and CDR2 are SNHLY and FYNNEI. This CDR3 is 12 amino acids long. V gave up 6 bases and J gave up 4 bases, with 6 bases separating them. The CDR3 DNA reads as TGTGCCAGCAGAACAGCCACCGGGGAGCTGTTTTTT. This sequence encodes CASRTATGELFF.